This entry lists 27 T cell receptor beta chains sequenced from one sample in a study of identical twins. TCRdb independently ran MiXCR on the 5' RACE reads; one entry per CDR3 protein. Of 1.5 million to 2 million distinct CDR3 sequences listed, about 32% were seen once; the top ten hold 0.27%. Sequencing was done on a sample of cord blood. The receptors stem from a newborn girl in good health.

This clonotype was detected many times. The CDR3 DNA reads TGTGCCAGCAGCTTAAGGCAGAGCACAGATACGCAGTATTTT. It codes for CASSLRQSTDTQYF. V is TRBV7-2 and J is TRBJ2-3, with D uncertain. The CDR3 runs to 14 residues. In germline, CDR1 is SGHTA, CDR2 FQGNSA. V was trimmed by 2 bases and J by 0 bases, leaving 6 bases between them.

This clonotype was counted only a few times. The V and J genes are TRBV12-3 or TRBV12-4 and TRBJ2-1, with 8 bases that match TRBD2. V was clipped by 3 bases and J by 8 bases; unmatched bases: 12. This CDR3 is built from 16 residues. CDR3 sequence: CASSFFREGTGDEQFF. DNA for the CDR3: TGTGCCAGCAGTTTCTTCCGGGAGGGGACTGGCGATGAGCAGTTCTTC.

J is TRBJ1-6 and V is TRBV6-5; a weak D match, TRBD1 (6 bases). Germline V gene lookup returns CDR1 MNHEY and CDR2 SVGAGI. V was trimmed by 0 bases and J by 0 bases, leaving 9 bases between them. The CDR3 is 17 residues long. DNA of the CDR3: TGTGCCAGCAGTTACTCCGGGGACACCTCCTATAATTCACCCCTCCACTTT. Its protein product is CASSYSGDTSYNSPLHF.

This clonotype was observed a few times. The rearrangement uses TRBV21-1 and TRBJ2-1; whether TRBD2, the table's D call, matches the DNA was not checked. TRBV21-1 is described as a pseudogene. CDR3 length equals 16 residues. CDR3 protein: CASSPRSGGYWDEQFF. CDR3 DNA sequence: TGTGCCAGCAGCCCCCGTAGCGGGGGATATTGGGATGAGCAGTTCTTC.

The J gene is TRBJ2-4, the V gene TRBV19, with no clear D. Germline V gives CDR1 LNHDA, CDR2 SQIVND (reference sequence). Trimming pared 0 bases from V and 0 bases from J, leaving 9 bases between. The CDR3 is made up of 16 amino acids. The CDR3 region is CASSIDLIRAKNIQYF. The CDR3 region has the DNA TGTGCCAGTAGTATAGACCTCATTCGAGCCAAAAACATTCAGTACTTC.

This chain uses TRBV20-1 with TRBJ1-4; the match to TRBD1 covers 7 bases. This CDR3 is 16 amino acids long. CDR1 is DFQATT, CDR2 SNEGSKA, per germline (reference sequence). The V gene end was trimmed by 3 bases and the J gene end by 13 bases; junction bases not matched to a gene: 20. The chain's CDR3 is CSASPSDPGQIGRLFF. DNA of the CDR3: TGCAGTGCTAGCCCCTCTGATCCGGGACAGATAGGAAGACTGTTTTTT.

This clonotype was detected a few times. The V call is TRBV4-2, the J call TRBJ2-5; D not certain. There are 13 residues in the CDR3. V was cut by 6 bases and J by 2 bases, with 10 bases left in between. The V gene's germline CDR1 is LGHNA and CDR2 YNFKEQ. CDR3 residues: CASRLTLQETQYF. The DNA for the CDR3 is TGTGCCAGCAGACTGACGTTACAAGAGACCCAGTACTTC.

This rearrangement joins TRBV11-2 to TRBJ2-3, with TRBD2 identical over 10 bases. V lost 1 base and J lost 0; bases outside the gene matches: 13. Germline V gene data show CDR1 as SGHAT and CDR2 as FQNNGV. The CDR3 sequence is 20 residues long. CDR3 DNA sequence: TGTGCCAGCAGCTTAGTGAAGGCGAGCGGGGGGGGATCTAGCACAGATACGCAGTATTTT. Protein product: CASSLVKASGGGSSTDTQYF.

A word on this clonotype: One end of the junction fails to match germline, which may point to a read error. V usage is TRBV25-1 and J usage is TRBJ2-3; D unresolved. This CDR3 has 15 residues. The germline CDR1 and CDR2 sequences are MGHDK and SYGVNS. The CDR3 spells CASSDRVLSTDTRYF. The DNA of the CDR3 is TGTGCCAGCAGCGATCGGGTTTTGAGCACAGATACGCGGTATTTT.

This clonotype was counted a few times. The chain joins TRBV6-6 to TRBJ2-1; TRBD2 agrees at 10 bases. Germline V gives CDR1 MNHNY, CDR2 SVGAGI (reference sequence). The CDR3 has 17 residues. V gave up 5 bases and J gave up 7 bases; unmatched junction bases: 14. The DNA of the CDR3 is TGTGCCAGCAGTCCCAACCTACTAGCGGGGTCCGTAAATGAGCAGTTCTTC. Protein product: CASSPNLLAGSVNEQFF.

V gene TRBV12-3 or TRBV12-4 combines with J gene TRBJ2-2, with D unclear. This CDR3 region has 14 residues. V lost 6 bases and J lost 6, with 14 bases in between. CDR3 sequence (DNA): TGTGCCAGCAGGCCAGTAAAAGGTTCCGGGGAGCTGTTTTTT. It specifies CASRPVKGSGELFF.

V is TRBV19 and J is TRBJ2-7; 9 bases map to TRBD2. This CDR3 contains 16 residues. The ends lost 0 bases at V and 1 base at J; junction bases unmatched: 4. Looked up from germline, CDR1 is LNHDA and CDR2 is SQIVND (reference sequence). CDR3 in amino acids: CASSIDGLAGSYEQYF. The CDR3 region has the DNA TGTGCCAGTAGTATAGATGGGCTAGCGGGATCCTACGAGCAGTACTTC.

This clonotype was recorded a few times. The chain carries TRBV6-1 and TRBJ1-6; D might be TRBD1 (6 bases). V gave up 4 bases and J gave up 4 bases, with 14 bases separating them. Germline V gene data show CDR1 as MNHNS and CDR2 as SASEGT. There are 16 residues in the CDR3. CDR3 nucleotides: TGTGCCAGCAGTGTTTTGGGGACAATTTATAATTCACCCCTCCACTTT. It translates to CASSVLGTIYNSPLHF.

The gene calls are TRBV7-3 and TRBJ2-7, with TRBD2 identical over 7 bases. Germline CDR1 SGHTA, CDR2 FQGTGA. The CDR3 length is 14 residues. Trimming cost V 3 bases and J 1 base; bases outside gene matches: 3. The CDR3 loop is CASSLGTTSYEQYF. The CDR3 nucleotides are TGTGCCAGCAGCTTGGGGACTACTTCCTACGAGCAGTACTTC.

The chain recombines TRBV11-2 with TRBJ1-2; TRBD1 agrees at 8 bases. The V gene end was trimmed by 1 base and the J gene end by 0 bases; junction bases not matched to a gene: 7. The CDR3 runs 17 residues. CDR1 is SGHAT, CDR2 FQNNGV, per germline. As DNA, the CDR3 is TGTGCCAGCAGCTTAGTAGGGGACAGGACAGCTAACTATGGCTACACCTTC. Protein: CASSLVGDRTANYGYTF. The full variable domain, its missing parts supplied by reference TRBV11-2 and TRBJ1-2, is EAGVAQSPRYKIIEKRQSVAFWCNPISGHATLYWYQQILGQGPKLLIQFQNNGVVDDSQLPKDRFSAERLKGVDSTLKIQPAKLEDSAVYLCASSLVGDRTANYGYTFGSGTRLTVV.

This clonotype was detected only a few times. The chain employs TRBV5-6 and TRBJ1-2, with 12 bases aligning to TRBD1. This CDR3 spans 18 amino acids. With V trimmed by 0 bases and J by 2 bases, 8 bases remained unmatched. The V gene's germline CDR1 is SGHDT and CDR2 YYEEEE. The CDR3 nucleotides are TGTGCCAGCAGCTTGGCGGGACAGGGGGCGCGTAGAAACTATGGCTACACCTTC. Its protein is CASSLAGQGARRNYGYTF.

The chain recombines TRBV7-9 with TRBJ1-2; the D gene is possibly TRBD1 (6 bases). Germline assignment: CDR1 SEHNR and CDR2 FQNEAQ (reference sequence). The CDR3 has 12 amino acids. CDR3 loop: CAVTGPGGGYTF. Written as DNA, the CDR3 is TGTGCTGTGACAGGTCCCGGAGGGGGCTACACCTTC.

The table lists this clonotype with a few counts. CDR3 nucleotides: TGTGCCAGCAGTGAGGGAGGCGCCGACGACAGCACAGATACGCAGTATTTT. Encoded protein: CASSEGGADDSTDTQYF. The V call is TRBV6-1, the J call TRBJ2-3, with TRBD2 as a possible D gene (6 bases). Germline V lookup: CDR1 MNHNS, CDR2 SASEGT. The CDR3 is 17 residues long. V lost 3 bases and J lost 0, with 16 bases in between.

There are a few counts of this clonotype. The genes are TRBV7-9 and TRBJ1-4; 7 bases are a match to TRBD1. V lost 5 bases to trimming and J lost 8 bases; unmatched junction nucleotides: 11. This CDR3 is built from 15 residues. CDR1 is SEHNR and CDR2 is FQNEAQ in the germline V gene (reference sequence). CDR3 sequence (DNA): TGTGCCAGCAGCCCCCGACAGGGTCGCTCGGAAAAACTGTTTTTT. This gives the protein CASSPRQGRSEKLFF.

The CDR3 sequence is CASRATSGRADTQYF. Written as DNA, the CDR3 is TGTGCCAGCAGGGCCACTAGCGGGAGGGCAGATACGCAGTATTTT. The gene calls are TRBV28 and TRBJ2-3; 13 bases map to TRBD2. The V gene's germline CDR1 is MDHEN and CDR2 SYDVKM. The CDR3 is 15 residues long. V lost 6 bases to trimming and J lost 4 bases; unmatched junction nucleotides: 4.

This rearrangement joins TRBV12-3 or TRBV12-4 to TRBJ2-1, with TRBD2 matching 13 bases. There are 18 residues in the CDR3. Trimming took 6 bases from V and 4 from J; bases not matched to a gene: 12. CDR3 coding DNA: TGTGCCAGCAGACCACTAGCGGGAGGGAGGGGGGTTTACAATGAGCAGTTCTTC. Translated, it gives CASRPLAGGRGVYNEQFF.

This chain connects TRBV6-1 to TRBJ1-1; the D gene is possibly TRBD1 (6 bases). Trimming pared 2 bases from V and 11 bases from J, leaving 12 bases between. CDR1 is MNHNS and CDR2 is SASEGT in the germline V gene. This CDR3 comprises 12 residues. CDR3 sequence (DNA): TGTGCCAGCAGTGAATGGGGGGGGCAGGCTTTCTTT. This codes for CASSEWGGQAFF.

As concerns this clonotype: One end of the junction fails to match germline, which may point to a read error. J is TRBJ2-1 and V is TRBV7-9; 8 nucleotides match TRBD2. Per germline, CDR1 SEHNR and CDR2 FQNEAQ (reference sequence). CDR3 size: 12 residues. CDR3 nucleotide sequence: TGTTCCAGCAGCTACACTAGCGGAAAGCAGTTCTTC. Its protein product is CSSSYTSGKQFF.

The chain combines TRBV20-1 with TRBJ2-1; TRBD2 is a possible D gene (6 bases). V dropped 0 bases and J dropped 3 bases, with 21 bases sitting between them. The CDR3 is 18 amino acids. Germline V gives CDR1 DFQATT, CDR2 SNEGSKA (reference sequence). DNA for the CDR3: TGCAGTGCTAGAGACCGACCCTCGGCGGGGCACTACTACAATGAGCAGTTCTTC. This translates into CSARDRPSAGHYYNEQFF.

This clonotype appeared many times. CDR3 bases: TGTGCCAGCAGTGAATGGGACAACAATCAGCCCCAGCATTTT. Translated: CASSEWDNNQPQHF. This sequence joins TRBV25-1 and TRBJ1-5, with TRBD1 as a possible D gene (6 bases). CDR3 length: 14 residues. Trimming took off 1 base at V and 3 bases at J, with 7 bases between the two ends. Per germline, CDR1 MGHDK and CDR2 SYGVNS.

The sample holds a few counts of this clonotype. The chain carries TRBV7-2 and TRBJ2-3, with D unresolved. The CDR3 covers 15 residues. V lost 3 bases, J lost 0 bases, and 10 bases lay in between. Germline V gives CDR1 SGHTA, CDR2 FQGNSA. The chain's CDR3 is CASSLKRTSTDTQYF. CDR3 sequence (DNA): TGTGCCAGCAGCTTGAAGCGTACTAGCACAGATACGCAGTATTTT.

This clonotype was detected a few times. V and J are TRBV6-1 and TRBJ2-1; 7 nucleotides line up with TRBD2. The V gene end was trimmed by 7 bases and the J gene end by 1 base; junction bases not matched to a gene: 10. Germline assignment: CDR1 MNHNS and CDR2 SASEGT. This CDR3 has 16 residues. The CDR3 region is CASKASSGVSYNEQFF. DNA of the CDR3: TGTGCCAGCAAGGCATCGAGCGGGGTATCCTACAATGAGCAGTTCTTC.